A selection of T cell receptor beta chains follows, all from one sample in a study of blood T cell repertoires in COVID-19. Profiling relied on immunoSEQ multiplex PCR, and the TCRdb table lists in-frame clones only, not all of them. The data show around 200,000 clones, about 82% seen once. Sequenced material: PBMCs or T cells enriched from blood (not recorded which). These receptors came from a middle-aged man with acute COVID-19. CDR3s include the opening cysteine and the closing phenylalanine or tryptophan. The order of the fields is clone size, V gene, CDR3 protein. Part of the rows lack a size; the others show once, few, many or a class for expanded clones.

NA | TRBV10-3 | CAIRDSRYGGNTEAFF
few | TRBV19 | CASSIVAGNNQPQHF
NA | TRBV19 | CASSISGFGNQPQHF
NA | TRBV28 | CASSSQRARIYEQYF
NA | TRBV10-3 | CAISGLQGAALHF
once | TRBV7-9 | CASSPRSSLDRGPYEQYF
NA | TRBV28 | CASSLFGTSVVAGELFF
once | TRBV5-1 | CASSLGRTGANYGYTF
NA | TRBV7-6 | CASSLTLGGRGGNEQFF
NA | TRBV7-9 | CASSSLDGKSSPLHF
NA | TRBV12-3/TRBV12-4 | CASRTTEKLFF
NA | TRBV5-1 | CASRAGTLYEQYF
once | TRBV28 | CASSSPAGGKRDTQYF
NA | TRBV3-1/TRBV3-2 | CASSQTSRNTGELFF
many | TRBV6-6 | CASRIAGGTYNEQFF
NA | TRBV7-3 | CASSPTSGAPTDTQYF
NA | TRBV5-1 | CASSSLRVDTQYF
NA | TRBV7-2 | CASSPQNGNEQFF
NA | TRBV27 | CASSSKGRGNSNQPQHF
NA | TRBV5-6 | CASSLMSGTGVREQYF
once | TRBV19 | CASSTGLQETQYF
NA | TRBV14 | CASSQSGQNEQFF
NA | TRBV5-4 | CASSLAGQPSSYEQYF
NA | TRBV2 | CASSDGTGQGSYTF
NA | TRBV25-1 | CASSELNQPQHF
NA | TRBV7-3 | CASSPSLVRSTDTQYF
NA | TRBV24-1 | CATSAQGNPYEQYF
NA | TRBV18 | CASSPSGGDNEQFF
NA | TRBV5-6 | CASSLYRGQTQYF
NA | TRBV29-1 | CSVEGGGPGNTIYF